This T cell receptor beta chain was recorded in a study of blood T cell repertoires in COVID-19. Method: immunoSEQ multiplex PCR; TCRdb's copy keeps in-frame clones and lacks some. The table records just over 350,000 clones, roughly nine tenths of them present only once. Ages ranged from about 18 to 89 years, with residence in 20 to 30 US areas. The study counted Cohort 3 donors as recovered given two negative PCRs, clearance, or symptom resolution. This receptor was taken from a woman in her 30s who had recovered from COVID-19. The sample consisted of PBMCs or T cells enriched from blood (not recorded which).

The CDR3 sequence: CASSTRVNTEAFF. The CDR3 bases are TGTGCCAGCAGTACCAGGGTGAACACTGAAGCTTTCTTT. The rearrangement links TRBV12-3 or TRBV12-4 to TRBJ1-1, with D perhaps TRBD1 (5 bases). The CDR3 covers 13 residues. Trimming pared 5 bases from V and 0 bases from J, leaving 7 bases between.